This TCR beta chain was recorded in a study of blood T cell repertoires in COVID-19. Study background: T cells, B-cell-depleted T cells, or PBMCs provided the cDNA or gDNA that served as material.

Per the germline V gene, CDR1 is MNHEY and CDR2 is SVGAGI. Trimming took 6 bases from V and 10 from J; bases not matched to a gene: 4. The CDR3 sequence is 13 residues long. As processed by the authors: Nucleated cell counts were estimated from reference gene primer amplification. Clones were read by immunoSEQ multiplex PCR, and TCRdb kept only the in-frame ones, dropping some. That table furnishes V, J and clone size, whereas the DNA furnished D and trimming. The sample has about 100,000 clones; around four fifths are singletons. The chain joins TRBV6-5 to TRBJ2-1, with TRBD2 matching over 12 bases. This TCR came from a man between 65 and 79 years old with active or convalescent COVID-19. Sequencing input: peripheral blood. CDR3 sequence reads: CASRSSGGAEQFF. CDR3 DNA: TGTGCCAGCAGATCTAGCGGGGGGGCAGAGCAGTTCTTC.